Presented here are 6 T cell receptor beta chains from one specimen sequenced in a study of T cell responses to AZD1222 COVID-19 vaccine. Using immunoSEQ multiplex PCR, the repertoire was profiled, and TCRdb retains in-frame clones only, with some absent. The sample shows some 81,000 clones, roughly 86% of them seen only once. The sample in question was peripheral blood, obtained 28 days after the second AZD1222 dose. These receptors originate from an adult who received the AZD1222 COVID-19 vaccine.

The genes are TRBV3-1 (or the pseudogene TRBV3-2) and TRBJ1-2; 7 positions match TRBD1. The CDR3 covers 16 residues. With V trimmed by 1 base and J by 8 bases, 13 bases remained unmatched. Germline-derived CDR1 and CDR2 are LGHDT and YNNKEL (reference sequence). The CDR3: CASSQAGGTARSGYTF. The DNA of the CDR3 is TGTGCCAGCAGCCAAGCTGGGGGGACAGCTCGCTCCGGCTACACCTTC.

The rearrangement uses TRBV5-1 and TRBJ2-7, with D maybe TRBD1 (5 bases). The DNA end favors TRBJ2-1, so the J call may be wrong. The CDR3 consists of 14 residues. CDR1 is SGHRS, CDR2 YFSETQ, per germline. The CDR3 spells CASSLASGLNEQFF. The CDR3 bases are TGCGCCAGCAGCTTGGCCTCAGGGTTGAATGAGCAGTTCTTC.

This chain uses TRBV19 with TRBJ1-5; possible D gene TRBD1, 5 bases. With 3 bases removed from V and 10 bases from J, the gap between germline ends came to 22 bases. This CDR3 region has 16 residues. Germline V CDR1 and CDR2: LNHDA, SQIVND (reference sequence). The DNA of the CDR3 is TGTGCCAGTAGTATGTATTTCGGGGGGGGGATCGATCCCCAGCATTTT. Residues: CASSMYFGGGIDPQHF. Full variable domain (remainder filled in from reference TRBV19 and TRBJ1-5): DGGITQSPKYLFRKEGQNVTLSCEQNLNHDAMYWYRQDPGQGLRLIYYSQIVNDFQKGDIAEGYSVSREKKESFPLTVTSAQKNPTAFYLCASSMYFGGGIDPQHFGDGTRLSIL.

This clone was counted between two and nine times. The chain carries TRBV2 and TRBJ1-4, with D unresolved. The germline V and J ends were trimmed by 4 bases and 8 bases, with 14 bases remaining between them. The germline gives CDR1 SNHLY, CDR2 FYNNEI. The CDR3 runs to 14 residues. In nucleotides, the CDR3 is TGTGCCAGCAGTGTCCGGGGAGTAGGAGAAAAACTGTTTTTT. It specifies CASSVRGVGEKLFF.

V gene TRBV6-1 combines with J gene TRBJ1-2; D not certain. The CDR3 is 15 residues long. The V gene lost 2 bases and the J gene lost 3 bases, with 13 bases spanning the gap. Germline loops: CDR1 MNHNS, CDR2 SASEGT. The CDR3 coding sequence is TGTGCCAGCAGTGAATTCCCGGGTTTCGACTATGGCTACACCTTC. This gives the protein CASSEFPGFDYGYTF.

Sample share makes this clone medium-sized. This chain links TRBV7-6 with TRBJ2-7; D uncertain. The CDR3 loop spans 13 amino acids. The V end lost 1 base, the J end lost 6 bases, and 10 bases lay between the germline ends. In germline, CDR1 is SGHVS, CDR2 FNYEAQ. The CDR3 here is CASSLDAPGEQYF. The DNA for the CDR3 is TGTGCCAGCAGCTTAGATGCCCCTGGCGAGCAGTACTTC.